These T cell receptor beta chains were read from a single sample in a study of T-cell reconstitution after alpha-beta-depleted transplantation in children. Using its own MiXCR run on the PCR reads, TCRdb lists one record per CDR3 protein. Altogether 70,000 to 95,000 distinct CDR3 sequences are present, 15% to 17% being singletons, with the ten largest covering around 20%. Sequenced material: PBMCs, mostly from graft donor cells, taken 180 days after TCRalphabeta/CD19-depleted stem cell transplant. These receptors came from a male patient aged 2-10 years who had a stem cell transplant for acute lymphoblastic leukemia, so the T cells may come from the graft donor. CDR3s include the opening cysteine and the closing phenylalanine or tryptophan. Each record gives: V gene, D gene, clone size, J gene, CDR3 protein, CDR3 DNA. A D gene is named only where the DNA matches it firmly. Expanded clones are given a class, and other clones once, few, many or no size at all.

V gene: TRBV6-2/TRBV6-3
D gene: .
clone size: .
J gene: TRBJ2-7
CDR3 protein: CASSYLAGARQYF
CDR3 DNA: TGTGCCAGCAGTTACCTAGCAGGGGCCCGGCAGTACTTC

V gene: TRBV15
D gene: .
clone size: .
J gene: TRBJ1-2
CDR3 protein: CATSRYTERSYTF
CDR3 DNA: TGTGCCACCAGCAGATATACGGAAAGGAGCTACACCTTC

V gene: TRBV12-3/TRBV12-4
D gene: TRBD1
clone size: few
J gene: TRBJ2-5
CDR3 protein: CASSRTGLGETQYF
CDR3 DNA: TGTGCCAGCAGCCGGACAGGGCTTGGAGAGACCCAGTACTTC

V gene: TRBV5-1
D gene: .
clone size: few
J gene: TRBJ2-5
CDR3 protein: CASSWQARETQYF
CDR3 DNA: TGCGCCAGCAGCTGGCAAGCTCGAGAGACCCAGTACTTC

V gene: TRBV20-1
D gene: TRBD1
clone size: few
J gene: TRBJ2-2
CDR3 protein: CSARRQGEAGELFF
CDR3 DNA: TGCAGTGCTAGAAGACAGGGTGAGGCCGGGGAGCTGTTTTTT

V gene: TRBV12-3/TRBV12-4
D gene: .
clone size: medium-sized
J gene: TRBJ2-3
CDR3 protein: CASSAPHGRADTQYF
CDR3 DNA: TGTGCCAGCAGCGCCCCTCACGGGCGGGCGGATACGCAGTATTTT

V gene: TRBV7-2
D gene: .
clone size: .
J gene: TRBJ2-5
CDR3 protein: CASSLDYRLQETQYF
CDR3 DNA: TGTGCCAGCAGCTTAGATTACAGATTGCAAGAGACCCAGTACTTC

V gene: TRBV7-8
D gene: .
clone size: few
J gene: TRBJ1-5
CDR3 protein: CASSLVWTQSNQPQHF
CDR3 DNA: TGTGCCAGCAGCTTAGTCTGGACGCAAAGCAATCAGCCCCAGCATTTT

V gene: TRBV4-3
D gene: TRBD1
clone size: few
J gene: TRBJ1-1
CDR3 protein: CASSQDSGDRRPEAFF
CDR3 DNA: TGCGCCAGCAGCCAAGATTCGGGGGACAGGCGCCCTGAAGCTTTCTTT

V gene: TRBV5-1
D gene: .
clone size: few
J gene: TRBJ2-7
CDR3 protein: CASSLFPDSGHEQYF
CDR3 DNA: TGCGCCAGCAGCCTCTTTCCTGACAGTGGACACGAGCAGTACTTC

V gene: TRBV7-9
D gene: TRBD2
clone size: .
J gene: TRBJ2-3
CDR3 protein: CASSFLGRALTDTQYF
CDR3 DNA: TGTGCCAGCAGCTTTTTGGGGAGGGCCCTCACAGATACGCAGTATTTT

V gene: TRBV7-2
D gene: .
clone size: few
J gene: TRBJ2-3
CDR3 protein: CASSLRGAGDTQYF
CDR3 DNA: TGTGCCAGCAGCCTAAGAGGGGCGGGAGATACGCAGTATTTT

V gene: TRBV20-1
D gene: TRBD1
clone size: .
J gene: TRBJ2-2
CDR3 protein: CSARDQRGRWAGELFF
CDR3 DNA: TGCAGTGCTAGAGATCAAAGGGGGCGCTGGGCCGGGGAGCTGTTTTTT

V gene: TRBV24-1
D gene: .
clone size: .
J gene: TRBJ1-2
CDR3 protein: CACQGLNTFYGYTF
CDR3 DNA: TGTGCCTGTCAGGGTCTCAATACATTTTATGGCTACACCTTC

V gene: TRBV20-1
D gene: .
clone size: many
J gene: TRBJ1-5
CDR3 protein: CSARNMFQGRDQPQHF
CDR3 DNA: TGCAGTGCTAGGAACATGTTTCAGGGGCGGGATCAGCCCCAGCATTTT

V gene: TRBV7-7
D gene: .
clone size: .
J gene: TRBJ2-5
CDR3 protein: CASSLNRARGETQYF
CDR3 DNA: TGTGCCAGCAGTCTTAACAGGGCGAGAGGGGAGACCCAGTACTTC

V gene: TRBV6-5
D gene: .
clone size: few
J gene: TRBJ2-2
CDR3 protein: CASSLRPGDRALSGELFF
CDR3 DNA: TGTGCCAGCAGTTTACGTCCGGGAGACAGGGCACTCAGCGGGGAGCTGTTTTTT

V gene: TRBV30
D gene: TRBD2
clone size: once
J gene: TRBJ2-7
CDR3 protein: CAWRLAGGIYEQYF
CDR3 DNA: TGTGCCTGGCGACTAGCGGGGGGTATCTACGAGCAGTACTTC

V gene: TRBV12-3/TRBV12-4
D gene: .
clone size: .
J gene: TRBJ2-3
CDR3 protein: CASGSRVNTDTQYF
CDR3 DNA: TGTGCCAGCGGGTCGCGTGTGAACACAGATACGCAGTATTTT

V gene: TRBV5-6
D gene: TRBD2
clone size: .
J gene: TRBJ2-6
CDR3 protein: CASSPGGGANVLTF
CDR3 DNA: TGTGCCAGCAGCCCGGGAGGTGGGGCCAACGTCCTGACTTTC

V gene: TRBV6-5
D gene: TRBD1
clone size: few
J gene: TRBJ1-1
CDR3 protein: CASSYSRTGFAEAFF
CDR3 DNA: TGTGCCAGCAGTTACTCGAGGACAGGGTTCGCTGAAGCTTTCTTT

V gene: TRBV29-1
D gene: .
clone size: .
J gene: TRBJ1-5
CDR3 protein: CSVERRSSNQPQHF
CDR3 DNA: TGCAGCGTTGAACGGCGCAGCAGCAATCAGCCCCAGCATTTT

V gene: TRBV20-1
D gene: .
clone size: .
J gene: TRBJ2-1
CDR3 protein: CSASRANYNEQFF
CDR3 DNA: TGCAGTGCAAGCCGGGCCAACTACAATGAGCAGTTCTTC

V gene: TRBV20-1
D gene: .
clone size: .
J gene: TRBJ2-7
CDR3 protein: CCARGRAAVTSYEQYF
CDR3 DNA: TGCTGTGCTAGGGGTCGGGCAGCGGTTACCTCCTACGAGCAGTACTTC

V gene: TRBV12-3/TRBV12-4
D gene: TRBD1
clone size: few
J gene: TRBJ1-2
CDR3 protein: CASSGTGPYGYTF
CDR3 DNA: TGTGCCAGCAGTGGGACAGGGCCCTATGGCTACACCTTC

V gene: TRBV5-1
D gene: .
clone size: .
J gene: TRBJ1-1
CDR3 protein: CASSSGSPEAFF
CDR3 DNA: TGCGCCAGCAGCAGCGGGTCCCCTGAAGCTTTCTTT

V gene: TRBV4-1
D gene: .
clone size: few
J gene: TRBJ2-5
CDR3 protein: CASSSPSPSGETQYF
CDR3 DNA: TGCGCCAGCAGCAGTCCCTCCCCGAGCGGAGAGACCCAGTACTTC

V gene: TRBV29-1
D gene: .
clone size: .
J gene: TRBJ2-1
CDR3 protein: CSVEGRGPYNEQFF
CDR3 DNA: TGCAGCGTTGAGGGCAGGGGACCCTACAATGAGCAGTTCTTC

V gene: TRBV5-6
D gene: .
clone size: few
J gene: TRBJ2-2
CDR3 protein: CASSPHLSGESNTGELFF
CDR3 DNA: TGTGCCAGCAGCCCTCATCTCTCGGGGGAGTCGAACACCGGGGAGCTGTTTTTT

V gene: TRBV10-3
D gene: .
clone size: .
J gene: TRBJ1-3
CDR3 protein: CAISEWEGVSSGNTIYF
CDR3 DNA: TGTGCCATCAGTGAATGGGAGGGGGTCAGCTCTGGAAACACCATATATTTT

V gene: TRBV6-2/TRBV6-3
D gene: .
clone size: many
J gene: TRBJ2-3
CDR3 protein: CASSQTDTQYF
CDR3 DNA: TGTGCCAGCAGCCAAACAGATACGCAGTATTTT

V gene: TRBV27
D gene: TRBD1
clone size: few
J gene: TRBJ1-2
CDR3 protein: CASSIVGQGGGYTF
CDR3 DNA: TGTGCCAGCAGTATTGTGGGACAGGGGGGGGGCTACACCTTC

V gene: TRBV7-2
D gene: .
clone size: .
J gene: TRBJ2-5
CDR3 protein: CASSPGPVQETQYF
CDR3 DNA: TGTGCCAGCAGCCCGGGCCCAGTACAAGAGACCCAGTACTTC

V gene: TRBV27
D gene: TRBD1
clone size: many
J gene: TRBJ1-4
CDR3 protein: CASSRRTGREKLFF
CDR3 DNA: TGTGCCAGCAGCAGGAGGACAGGGCGGGAAAAACTGTTTTTT

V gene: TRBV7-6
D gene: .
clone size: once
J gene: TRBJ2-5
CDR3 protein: CANSFLSETQYF
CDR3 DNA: TGTGCCAACAGCTTTCTGTCAGAGACCCAGTACTTC

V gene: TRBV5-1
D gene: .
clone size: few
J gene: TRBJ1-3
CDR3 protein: CASSPGPFDSGNTIYF
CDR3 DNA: TGCGCCAGCAGCCCGGGACCGTTTGACTCTGGAAACACCATATATTTT

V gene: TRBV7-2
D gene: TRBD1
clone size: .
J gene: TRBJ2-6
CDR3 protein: CATGTGNPGANVLTF
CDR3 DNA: TGTGCCACTGGGACAGGGAACCCCGGGGCCAACGTCCTGACTTTC

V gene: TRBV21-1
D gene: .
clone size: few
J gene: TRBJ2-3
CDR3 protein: CASSTGTGPFPPSTDTQYF
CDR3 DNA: TGTGCCAGCAGCACCGGGACAGGCCCCTTCCCTCCAAGCACAGATACGCAGTATTTT

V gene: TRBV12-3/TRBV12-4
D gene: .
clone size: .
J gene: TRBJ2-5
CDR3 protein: CASSLASFHTQETQYF
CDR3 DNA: TGTGCCAGCAGTTTAGCGTCGTTCCATACGCAAGAGACCCAGTACTTC

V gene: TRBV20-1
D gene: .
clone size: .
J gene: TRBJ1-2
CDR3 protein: CSARDPVLGQGGYIF
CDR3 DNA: TGCAGTGCTAGGGACCCCGTCCTCGGTCAGGGTGGCTACATCTTC

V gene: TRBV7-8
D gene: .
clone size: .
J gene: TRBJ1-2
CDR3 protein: CASSLDRARAAYGYTF
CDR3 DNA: TGTGCCAGCAGCTTAGATCGTGCCAGGGCGGCCTATGGCTACACCTTC

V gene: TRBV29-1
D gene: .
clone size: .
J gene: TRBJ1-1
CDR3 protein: CSVRGELQGSVNTEAFF
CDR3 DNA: TGCAGCGTGAGGGGGGAATTACAGGGCAGCGTGAACACTGAAGCTTTCTTT

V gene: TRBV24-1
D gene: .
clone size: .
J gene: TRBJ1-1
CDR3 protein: CATRNSGKGYTEAFF
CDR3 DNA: TGTGCCACCAGGAACTCAGGGAAGGGGTACACTGAAGCTTTCTTT

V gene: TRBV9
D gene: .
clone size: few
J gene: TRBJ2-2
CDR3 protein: CASSVAQGANTGELFF
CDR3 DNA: TGTGCCAGCAGCGTAGCGCAGGGTGCGAACACCGGGGAGCTGTTTTTT

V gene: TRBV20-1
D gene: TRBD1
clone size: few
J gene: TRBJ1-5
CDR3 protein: CSATRTGGKYSNQPQHF
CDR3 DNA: TGCAGTGCTACCCGGACAGGGGGCAAGTATAGCAATCAGCCCCAGCATTTT

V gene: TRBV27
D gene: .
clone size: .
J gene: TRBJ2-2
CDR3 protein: CASSPVGGNTGELFF
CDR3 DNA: TGTGCCAGCAGTCCCGTGGGAGGGAACACCGGGGAGCTGTTTTTT

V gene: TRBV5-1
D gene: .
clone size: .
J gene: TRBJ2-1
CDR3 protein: CASSLGPPGNEQFF
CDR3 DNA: TGCGCCAGCAGCTTGGGTCCACCGGGCAATGAGCAGTTCTTC

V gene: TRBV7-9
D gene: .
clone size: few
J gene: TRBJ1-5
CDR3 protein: CASSPARGSNQPQHF
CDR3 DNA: TGTGCCAGCAGCCCTGCCAGGGGTAGCAATCAGCCCCAGCATTTT

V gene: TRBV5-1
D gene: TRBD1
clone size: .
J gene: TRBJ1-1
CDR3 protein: CASSLATGARWNTEAFF
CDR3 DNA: TGCGCCAGCAGCCTAGCGACAGGGGCGAGGTGGAACACTGAAGCTTTCTTT

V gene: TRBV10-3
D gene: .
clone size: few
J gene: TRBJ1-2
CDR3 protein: CAISESPGGVIGYTF
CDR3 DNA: TGTGCCATCAGTGAGTCACCGGGGGGCGTTATTGGCTACACCTTC